Presented here are 18 T cell receptor beta chains from one specimen sequenced in a study of blood T cells in healthy people across ages. PCR was performed a second time for about 7 to 12 cycles using a sample-barcoded 5' primer and a J-beta primer mix. MiXCR was run by TCRdb on the 5' RACE reads, yielding one entry per CDR3 protein. The data show 760,000 or so distinct CDR3 sequences, roughly 25% seen once. The sample was also linked to a second study, of T cells of mothers and their children.

Sequencing used blood. These receptors all stem from a boy younger than 18 in good health.

This clonotype has only a few counts. The rearrangement links TRBV29-1 to TRBJ1-1; 7 bases match TRBD1. Trimming at V came to 8 bases and at J to 3 bases, leaving 3 bases not matched to a gene. The germline V gene has CDR1 SQVTM and CDR2 ANQGSEA. CDR3 size: 11 residues. CDR3 sequence: CSFGQDTEAFF. The CDR3 DNA reads TGCAGCTTCGGACAGGACACTGAAGCTTTCTTT.

The table lists this clonotype with a few counts. This chain connects TRBV15 to TRBJ1-6; D is ambiguous. Deletions cut 0 bases from V and 6 bases from J, with 3 bases between. The germline CDR1 and CDR2 sequences are LNHNV and YYDKDF (reference sequence). The CDR3 covers 13 residues. CDR3 bases: TGTGCCACCAGCAGAGAAGTTAATTCACCCCTCCACTTT. Its translation: CATSREVNSPLHF. Full variable domain (missing parts from reference TRBV15 and TRBJ1-6): DAMVIQNPRYQVTQFGKPVTLSCSQTLNHNVMYWYQQKSSQAPKLLFHYYDKDFNNEADTPDNFQSRRPNTSFCFLDIRSPGLGDTAMYLCATSREVNSPLHFGNGTRLTVT.

The chain links TRBV29-1 to TRBJ1-2, with D possibly matching TRBD1 (5 bases). Germline V CDR1 and CDR2: SQVTM, ANQGSEA. The CDR3 covers 13 residues. The CDR3 protein is CSVRGGLVDGYTF. The CDR3 DNA sequence: TGCAGTGTGCGGGGGGGATTGGTCGATGGCTACACCTTC.

This chain joins TRBV6-1 and TRBJ2-3; maybe TRBD2 (6 bases). This CDR3 spans 15 amino acids. From germline, CDR1 is MNHNS and CDR2 SASEGT. Deletions cut 8 bases from V and 0 bases from J, with 15 bases between. This CDR3 is CASDFLSGSTDTQYF. CDR3 coding DNA: TGTGCCAGCGACTTCCTTAGCGGTAGCACAGATACGCAGTATTTT.

This clonotype has only a few counts. The V gene is TRBV18, the J gene TRBJ2-5; perhaps TRBD2 as D (6 bases). The CDR3 length is 17 residues. CDR1 and CDR2 (germline): KGHSH, LQKENI. Trimming removed 3 bases from V and 1 base from J, with 18 bases in between. DNA of the CDR3: TGTGCCAGCTCACCGGCTAGCGAGCGTGATACCCAAGAGACCCAGTACTTC. Amino acids: CASSPASERDTQETQYF.

V is TRBV29-1 and J is TRBJ2-2; D remains ambiguous. Germline CDR1 and CDR2: SQVTM and ANQGSEA. V was pared by 4 bases and J by 6 bases, with 12 bases between. This CDR3 comprises 13 residues. CDR3 residues: CSVAPSGAGELFF. The CDR3 coding sequence is TGCAGCGTTGCCCCATCTGGGGCCGGGGAGCTGTTTTTT.

This clonotype has just a few counts. V usage is TRBV7-2 and J usage is TRBJ2-6; weak D call: TRBD2 (5 bases). The germline gives CDR1 SGHTA, CDR2 FQGNSA. This CDR3 spans 16 amino acids. Deletions cut 1 base from V and 4 bases from J, with 11 bases between. CDR3 loop: CASSLELRAGANVLTF. The CDR3 coding sequence is TGTGCCAGCAGCTTAGAATTGAGGGCAGGGGCCAACGTCCTGACTTTC.

This clonotype came up a few times. The chain carries TRBV20-1 and TRBJ2-6, with D perhaps TRBD1 (6 bases). The germline gives CDR1 DFQATT, CDR2 SNEGSKA (reference sequence). This CDR3 contains 17 residues. Trimming cost V 2 bases and J 0 bases, with 14 bases left between them. The CDR3 is CSARRDIGTSGANVLTF. The CDR3 bases are TGCAGTGCTAGACGGGACATCGGGACCTCTGGGGCCAACGTCCTGACTTTC.

This clonotype was found a few times. This chain connects TRBV12-3 or TRBV12-4 to TRBJ2-6; D is perhaps TRBD1 (5 bases). V shed 7 bases and J shed 0 bases, with 13 bases lying between them. The CDR3 sequence is 16 residues long. Written as DNA, the CDR3 is TGTGCCAGCACCTTGGGGCGGCGCTCTGGGGCCAACGTCCTGACTTTC. Translating gives CASTLGRRSGANVLTF.

V is TRBV2 and J is TRBJ2-2, with 11 bases that match TRBD2. J lost 6 bases, V lost 3 bases, and 3 bases had no gene match. Germline CDR1 SNHLY, CDR2 FYNNEI. The CDR3 is 15 residues long. CDR3 bases: TGTGCCAGCAGTGAGCTAGCGGGAGGCCCCGGGGAGCTGTTTTTT. Encoded protein: CASSELAGGPGELFF.

This clonotype occurred a few times. V and J are TRBV7-9 and TRBJ2-5, with 10 nucleotides matching TRBD2. Germline lookup yields CDR1 SEHNR and CDR2 FQNEAQ (reference sequence). This CDR3 comprises 16 residues. J was trimmed by 4 bases and V by 5 bases; bases with no gene match: 10. CDR3 protein: CASSLLAGDSSETQYF. The CDR3, as DNA: TGTGCCAGCAGCCTCCTAGCGGGGGACTCCTCAGAGACCCAGTACTTC.

V is TRBV6-1 and J is TRBJ2-2, with D possibly being TRBD2 (6 bases). The ends were cut back, 2 bases at V and 3 bases at J, with 13 bases in the middle. The CDR3 covers 16 residues. The germline V gene encodes CDR1 MNHNS and CDR2 SASEGT. In DNA form, the CDR3 reads TGTGCCAGCAGTGAAACCTGGGGGGTCGACACCGGGGAGCTGTTTTTT. This codes for CASSETWGVDTGELFF.

The V gene is TRBV4-3, the J gene TRBJ1-5; D unresolved. CDR1 and CDR2 (germline): LGHNA, YSLEER. V dropped 0 bases and J dropped 3 bases, with 9 bases sitting between them. The CDR3 has 15 amino acids. This CDR3 reads CASSQDRRNNQPQHF. The CDR3 coding sequence is TGCGCCAGCAGCCAAGATCGTAGAAACAATCAGCCCCAGCATTTT.

The chain is built from TRBV6-5 and TRBJ2-7, with a possible D match to TRBD2 (6 bases). The CDR3 extends over 14 amino acids. Germline CDR1 is MNHEY and CDR2 is SVGAGI. V dropped 1 base and J dropped 7 bases, with 14 bases sitting between them. Here the CDR3 DNA reads TGTGCCAGCAGTTACTTCAGCCAGGACTATGAGCAGTACTTC. This gives the protein CASSYFSQDYEQYF.

The rearrangement joins TRBV29-1 to TRBJ2-5; 8 nucleotides agree with TRBD2. The germline V gene has CDR1 SQVTM and CDR2 ANQGSEA. V lost 7 bases and J lost 2; bases outside the gene matches: 3. This CDR3 is built from 12 residues. CDR3 in amino acids: CSGLAGQETQYF. The CDR3 DNA sequence: TGCAGCGGGTTAGCGGGACAAGAGACCCAGTACTTC.

The CDR3, as DNA: TGCGCCAGCAGCCAAGATGCGGGGATGGGGGAGACCCAGTACTTC. It is translated as CASSQDAGMGETQYF. The chain combines TRBV4-3 with TRBJ2-5; possibly TRBD2 for D (6 bases). Between the trimmed V and J ends, which lost 0 bases and 5 bases, there was a span of 13 bases. The CDR3 has 15 residues. The germline gives CDR1 LGHNA, CDR2 YSLEER.

This clonotype came up a few times. The junction does not match germline at one end; this may be a read error. The CDR3, as DNA: TGTGCTAGCAGCTTAGTACGACAGGGCGGGGAGACCCAGTACTTC. Translation gives CASSLVRQGGETQYF. J is TRBJ2-1 and V is TRBV7-7; TRBD1 aligns across 7 bases. TRBJ2-5 matches the DNA end more closely, so the J call is doubtful. Germline CDR1 and CDR2: SSHAT and FNYEAQ (reference sequence). The CDR3 runs 15 residues.

CDR3 sequence reads: CASSLLLAGDSGANVLTF. CDR3 bases: TGTGCCAGCTCACTGCTCCTAGCGGGGGACTCTGGGGCCAACGTCCTGACTTTC. The rearrangement uses TRBV18 and TRBJ2-6, with 10 bases lining up with TRBD2. Germline V lookup: CDR1 KGHSH, CDR2 LQKENI. After removal of 4 bases from V and 0 bases from J, the junction contained 6 bases not matched to a gene. The CDR3 runs to 18 residues.